What follows describes a single TCR beta chain. This receptor's antigen is unknown. No qualities accompany the bases; no much larger clone lies one base away. This sample was taken from a study of blood T cell repertoires in COVID-19 (dated by TCRdb to 2020 to 2022). Regarding the research as a whole: Samples covering the acute and convalescent phases of COVID-19 were provided by collaborators in the United States, Italy and Spain. The prospective study material was composed of cDNA or gDNA derived from T cells, B-cell-depleted T cells, or PBMCs. Deeply sampled blood TCRbeta repertoires from subjects exposed to, actively infected with, or recovered from COVID-19 were included in the dataset. The repertoires were released in a freely available public database meant as a resource for research on the immune response to SARS-CoV-2. Samples were obtained from the ongoing ImmuneRACE study (first 160 participants) and from 1,254 subjects provided by 6 global collaborators. A de-identified subject ID, COVID-19 status, age in years and sex were almost always included in the sample metadata. Where available, HLA class I and class II types were obtained from metadata supplied by the sample provider rather than from assay-based typing. Findings and caveats that apply to the study as a whole: The quantity of clinical and demographic metadata differed by source and by participant and was supplied without curation.

TCRbeta CDR3 regions were amplified from genomic DNA using the immunoSEQ Assay, a bias-controlled multiplex PCR. The paper's processing steps were these. The number of nucleated cells in each sample was estimated from the amplification of reference gene primers within the assay. To quantify the absolute abundance of each unique TCRbeta CDR3 rearrangement, sequence reads were collapsed and filtered. For each sample, productive Simpson clonality was calculated as the square root of Simpson's diversity index over productive rearrangements. In its TCRdb copy, this immuneACCESS table keeps in-frame sequences only and misses some clones. Where compared with another copy, unresolved V genes explain less than half of these, and the others have no known cause. The DNA gave D and trimming, while V, J and clone size come from that table. In all, the sample holds around 100,000 clones, and over 75% of those were seen once. The leading ten clones occupy 7.4% of the sample.

Whole blood was collected in K2EDTA tubes by collaborating institutions according to the institutions' own protocols. For TCRbeta analysis, collaborators shipped samples in one of three forms: frozen whole blood, isolated PBMCs, or DNA extracted from either of those sample types. The V end gives up 0 bases and the J end 5 bases, leaving 9 bases in the junction not matched to a gene. From the cysteine through the phenylalanine, the CDR3 covers 16 amino acids. The only DNA kept is the CDR3, 48 bases in frame from the first base. The germline V gene gives CDR1 as SGHRS and CDR2 as YFSETQ. The source material was peripheral blood. This receptor was identified in a human donor with acute or convalescent COVID-19. The donor label of this sample is uncertain. The sequence is built from TRBV5-1 and TRBJ2-5; 8 central nucleotides agree with TRBD1. The nucleotide sequence is given as TGCGCCAGCAGCTTGGTTCGTCAGGGGGCCTGGGAGACCCAGTACTTC. Its translation reads: CASSLVRQGAWETQYF.